The TCR beta chain described here comes from a study of OX40 agonist ivuxolimab in advanced cancers. Concerning the study at large: Ivuxolimab, which targeted the costimulatory receptor OX40 (CD134), was an agonistic, fully human IgG2 monoclonal antibody. Intravenous ivuxolimab was administered to patients every 2 weeks at six dose levels: 0.01, 0.1, 0.3, 1.5, 3 and 10 mg/kg. Of the roughly 52 dose-escalation patients, hepatocellular carcinoma was present in around 20, melanoma in approximately 15, renal cell carcinoma in 9 and head and neck cancer in 9. A male proportion of 75% to 85% and a mean age of around 60 years, ranging from roughly 23 to 90, were recorded for the dose-escalation cohort. Patients were allowed to have had prior anti-PD-1, anti-PD-L1 or anti-CTLA-4 therapy, and approximately 39% of the dose-escalation patients had been treated with checkpoint inhibitors. Partial responses were achieved by three dose-escalation patients, of whom one had hepatocellular carcinoma and two had cutaneous melanoma. Peripheral TCRbeta sequencing aimed to test whether ivuxolimab altered TCR sequence diversity and caused clonal T-cell expansion. The monotherapy dose-escalation portion (N ≈ 50 patients) of the phase I ivuxolimab trial is reported in the paper. Paper-wide results and their limitations: After ivuxolimab, expanded clones were on average more numerous among CD8+ T cells than among CD4+ T cells. In partial responders in the 0.1-3.0 mg/kg groups, normalized peripheral clonal expansion was found to be among the lowest, especially among CD8+ T cells. At doses from 0.1 to 3.0 mg/kg, clonal expansion was seen in both CD4+ and CD8+ blood T cells between baseline and week 6. Which antigens the clonally expanded peripheral T cells were specific for was not determined. Low levels of normalized T-cell clonal expansion were also seen in some patients who did not respond.

To sequence the TCRbeta CDR3 region, genomic DNA was isolated from the sorted cells. The immunoSEQ Assay was used for sequencing of TCRbeta CDR3 regions. This immuneACCESS table, as held by TCRdb, lists in-frame sequences with V and J called but not all clones. Of the missing ones, under half trace to an unresolved V gene in checked studies; the others have no known cause. The sample has 40,000 to 60,000 clones on record, just over 85% of them singletons. The ten largest clones add up to roughly 3.2% of the sample. The trial excluded patients who had a history of autoimmune disease or who were on systemic immunosuppression. In every dose cohort, peripheral blood was drawn for TCR sequencing at baseline, cycle 4 day 1, and cycle 7 day 1. The samples were taken from a phase I, first-in-human, multicenter, open-label dose-escalation trial of ivuxolimab. Adults with locally advanced or metastatic melanoma, renal cell carcinoma, hepatocellular carcinoma or head and neck squamous cell carcinoma were enrolled in the trial. Before TCR sequencing, CD4+ T cells and CD8+ T cells from peripheral blood were sorted into separate populations.

Via the germline V gene, CDR1 is KGHSH and CDR2 LQKENI. V and J lose 2 bases and 9 bases, and a span of 11 bases separates them. The CDR3 runs 13 amino acids, cysteine and phenylalanine included. The sequence is cut down to CDR3 DNA, 39 bases in frame from base 1. In the case of this clone: The specificity of this receptor is unknown. Per-base qualities were not stored, and no clone one base away is much larger.

This TCR was recovered from an adult with an advanced solid tumor such as melanoma, head and neck, liver or kidney cancer. The chain was built from TRBV18 and TRBJ1-5; 5 matching bases give a weak D call of TRBD1. The sequences come from CD4+ or CD8+ T cells sorted from blood, collected in a trial of the OX40 agonist ivuxolimab. The sequenced DNA is TGTGCCAGCTCACCAGGGGGTCTATCGCCCCAGCATTTT. This yields the protein CASSPGGLSPQHF.